This TCR beta chain was sequenced for a study of T cells after yellow fever vaccination. A single record per CDR3 protein comes from TCRdb applying MiXCR to the 5' RACE reads. The sample gives some 500,000 distinct CDR3 sequences, 13% of which show up once; around an eighth is in the top ten. Germline CDR1 is SNHLY and CDR2 is FYNNEI. The CDR3 runs to 14 residues. The V gene end was trimmed by 4 bases and the J gene end by 1 base; junction bases not matched to a gene: 4. This TCR came from a young man who received the YFV17D yellow fever vaccine. The chain joins TRBV2 to TRBJ2-7; 7 bases agree with TRBD2. The source was PBMCs, collected on the day of the yellow fever booster vaccination. The CDR3 reads CASSGSGLSYEQYF. For the CDR3, the DNA is TGTGCCAGCAGTGGTAGCGGGCTGTCCTACGAGCAGTACTTC.